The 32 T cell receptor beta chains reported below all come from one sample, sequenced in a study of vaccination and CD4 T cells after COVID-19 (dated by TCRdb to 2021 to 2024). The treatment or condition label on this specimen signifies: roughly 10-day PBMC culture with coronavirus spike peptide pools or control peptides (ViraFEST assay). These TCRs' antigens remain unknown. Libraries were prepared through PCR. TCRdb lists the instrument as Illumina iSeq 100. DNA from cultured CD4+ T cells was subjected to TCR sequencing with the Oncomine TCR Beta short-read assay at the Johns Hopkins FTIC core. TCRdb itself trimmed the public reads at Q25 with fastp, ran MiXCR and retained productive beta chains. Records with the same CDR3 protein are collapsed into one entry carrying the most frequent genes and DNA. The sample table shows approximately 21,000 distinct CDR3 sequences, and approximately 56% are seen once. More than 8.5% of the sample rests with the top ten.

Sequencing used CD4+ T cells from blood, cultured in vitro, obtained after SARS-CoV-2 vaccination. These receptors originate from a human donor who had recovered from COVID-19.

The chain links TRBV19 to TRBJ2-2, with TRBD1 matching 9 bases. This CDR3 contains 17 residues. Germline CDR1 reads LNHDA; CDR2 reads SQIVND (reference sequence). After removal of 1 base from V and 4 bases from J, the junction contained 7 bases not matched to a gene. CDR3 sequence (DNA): TGTGCCAGTAGTATAGGGGGACAGGGAGAAGGCACCGGGGAGCTGTTTTTT. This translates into CASSIGGQGEGTGELFF.

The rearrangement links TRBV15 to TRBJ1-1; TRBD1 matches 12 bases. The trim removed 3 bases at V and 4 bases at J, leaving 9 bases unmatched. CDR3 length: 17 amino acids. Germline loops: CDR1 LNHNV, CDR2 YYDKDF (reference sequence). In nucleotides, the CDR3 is TGTGCCACCAGCAGCCGGGACAGGGGGCTCTTGAGCACTGAAGCTTTCTTT. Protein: CATSSRDRGLLSTEAFF.

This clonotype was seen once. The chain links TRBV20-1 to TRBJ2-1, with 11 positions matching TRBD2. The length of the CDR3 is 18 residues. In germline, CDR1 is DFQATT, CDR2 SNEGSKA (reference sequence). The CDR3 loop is CSVPKPLAGGPSYNEQFF. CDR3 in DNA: TGCAGCGTCCCGAAGCCCCTAGCGGGAGGTCCCTCCTACAATGAGCAGTTCTTC.

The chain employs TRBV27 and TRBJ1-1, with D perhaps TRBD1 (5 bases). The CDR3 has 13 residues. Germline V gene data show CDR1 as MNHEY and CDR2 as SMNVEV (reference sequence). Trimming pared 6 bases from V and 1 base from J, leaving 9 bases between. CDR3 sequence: CASRSGKNTEAFF. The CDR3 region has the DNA TGTGCCAGCAGATCAGGGAAGAACACTGAAGCTTTCTTT.

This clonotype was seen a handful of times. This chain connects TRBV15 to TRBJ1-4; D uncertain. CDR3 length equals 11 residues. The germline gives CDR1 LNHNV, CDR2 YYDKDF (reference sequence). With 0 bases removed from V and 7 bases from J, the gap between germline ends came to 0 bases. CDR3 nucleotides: TGTGCCACCAGCAGAGATGAAAAACTGTTTTTT. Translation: CATSRDEKLFF. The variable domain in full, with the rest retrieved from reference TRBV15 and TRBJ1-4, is DAMVIQNPRYQVTQFGKPVTLSCSQTLNHNVMYWYQQKSSQAPKLLFHYYDKDFNNEADTPDNFQSRRPNTSFCFLDIRSPGLGDTAMYLCATSRDEKLFFGSGTQLSVL.

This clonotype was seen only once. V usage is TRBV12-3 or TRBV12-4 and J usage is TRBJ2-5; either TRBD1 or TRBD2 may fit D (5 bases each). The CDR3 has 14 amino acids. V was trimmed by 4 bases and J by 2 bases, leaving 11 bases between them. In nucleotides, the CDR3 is TGTGCCAGCAGTTCCGGGACGGGACAAGAGACCCAGTACTTC. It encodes CASSSGTGQETQYF.

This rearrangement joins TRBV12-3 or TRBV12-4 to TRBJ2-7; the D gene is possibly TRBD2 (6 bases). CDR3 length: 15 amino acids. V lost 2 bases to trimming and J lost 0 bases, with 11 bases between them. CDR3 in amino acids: CASSLSGVSSYEQYF. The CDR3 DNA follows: TGTGCCAGCAGTTTATCGGGGGTCAGCTCCTACGAGCAGTACTTC.

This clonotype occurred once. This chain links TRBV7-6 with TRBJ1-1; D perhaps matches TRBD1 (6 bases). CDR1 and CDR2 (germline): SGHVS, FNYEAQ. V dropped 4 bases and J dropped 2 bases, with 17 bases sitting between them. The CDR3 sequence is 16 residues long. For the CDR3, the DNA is TGTGCCAGCAGCTCCTTTTTACAGGGAGGTAACACTGAAGCTTTCTTT. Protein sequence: CASSSFLQGGNTEAFF.

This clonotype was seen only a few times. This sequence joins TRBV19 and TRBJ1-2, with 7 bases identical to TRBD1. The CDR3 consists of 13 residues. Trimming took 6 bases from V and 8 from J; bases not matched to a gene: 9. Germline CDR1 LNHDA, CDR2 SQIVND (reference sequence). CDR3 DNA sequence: TGTGCCAGTAGGCCACAGGGGTTCGACGGCTACACCTTC. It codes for CASRPQGFDGYTF.

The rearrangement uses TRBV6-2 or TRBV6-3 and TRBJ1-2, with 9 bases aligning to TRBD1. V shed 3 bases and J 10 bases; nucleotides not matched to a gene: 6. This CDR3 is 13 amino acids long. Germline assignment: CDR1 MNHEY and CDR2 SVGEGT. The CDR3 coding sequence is TGTGCCAGCAGTTATGGACAGGGGATGGTCTACACCTTC. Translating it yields CASSYGQGMVYTF.

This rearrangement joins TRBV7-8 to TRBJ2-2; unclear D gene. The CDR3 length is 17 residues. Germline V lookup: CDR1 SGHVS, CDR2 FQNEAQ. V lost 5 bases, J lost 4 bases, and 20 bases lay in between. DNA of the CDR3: TGTGCCAGCAGCCTGTCCCCCGGGCTAGTAGGCACCGGGGAGCTGTTTTTT. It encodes CASSLSPGLVGTGELFF.

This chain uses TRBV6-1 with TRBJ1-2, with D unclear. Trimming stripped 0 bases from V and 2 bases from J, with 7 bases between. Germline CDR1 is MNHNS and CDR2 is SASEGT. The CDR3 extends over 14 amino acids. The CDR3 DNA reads TGTGCCAGCAGTGAAGCGGGCAGCAACTATGGCTACACCTTC. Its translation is CASSEAGSNYGYTF.

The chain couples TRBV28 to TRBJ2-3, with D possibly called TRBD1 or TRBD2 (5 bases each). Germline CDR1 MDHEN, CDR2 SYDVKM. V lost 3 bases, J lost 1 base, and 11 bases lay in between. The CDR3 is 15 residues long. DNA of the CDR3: TGTGCCAGCAGTTTCCCCGGGGCAGGCACAGATACGCAGTATTTT. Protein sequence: CASSFPGAGTDTQYF. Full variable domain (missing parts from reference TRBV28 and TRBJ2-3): DVKVTQSSRYLVKRTGEKVFLECVQDMDHENMFWYRQDPGLGLRLIYFSYDVKMKEKGDIPEGYSVSREKKERFSLILESASTNQTSMYLCASSFPGAGTDTQYFGPGTRLTVL.

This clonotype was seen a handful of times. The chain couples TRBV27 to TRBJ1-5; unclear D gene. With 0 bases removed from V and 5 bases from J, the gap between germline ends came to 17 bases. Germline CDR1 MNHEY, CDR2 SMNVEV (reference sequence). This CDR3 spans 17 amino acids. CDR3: CASSLSGRFQIDQPQHF. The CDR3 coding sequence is TGTGCCAGCAGTTTATCCGGCCGGTTTCAGATCGATCAGCCCCAGCATTTT.

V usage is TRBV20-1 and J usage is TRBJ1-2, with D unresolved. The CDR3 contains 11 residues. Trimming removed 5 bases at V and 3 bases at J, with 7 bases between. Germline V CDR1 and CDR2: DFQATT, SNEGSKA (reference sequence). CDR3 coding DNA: TGCAGTGCTTACAAAGACTATGGCTACACCTTC. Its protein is CSAYKDYGYTF.

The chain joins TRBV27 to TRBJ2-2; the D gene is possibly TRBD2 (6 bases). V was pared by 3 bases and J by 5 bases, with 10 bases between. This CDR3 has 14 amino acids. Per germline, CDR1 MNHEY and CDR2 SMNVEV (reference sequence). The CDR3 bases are TGTGCCAGCAGTTTGGTTAGCGGAACCGGGGAGCTGTTTTTT. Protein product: CASSLVSGTGELFF.

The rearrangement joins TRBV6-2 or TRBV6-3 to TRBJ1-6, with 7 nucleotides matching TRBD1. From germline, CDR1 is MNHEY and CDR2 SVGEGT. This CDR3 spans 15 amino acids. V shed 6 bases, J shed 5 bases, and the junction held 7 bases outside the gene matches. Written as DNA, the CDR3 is TGTGCCAGCAGGAGAGGGACAGCCGATAATTCACCCCTCCACTTT. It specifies CASRRGTADNSPLHF.

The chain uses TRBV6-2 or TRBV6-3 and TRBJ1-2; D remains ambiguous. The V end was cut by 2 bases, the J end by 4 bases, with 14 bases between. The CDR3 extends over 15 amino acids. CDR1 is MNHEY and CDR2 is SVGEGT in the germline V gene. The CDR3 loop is CASSYPAQGVYGYTF. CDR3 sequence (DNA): TGTGCCAGCAGTTACCCGGCTCAAGGAGTCTATGGCTACACCTTC.

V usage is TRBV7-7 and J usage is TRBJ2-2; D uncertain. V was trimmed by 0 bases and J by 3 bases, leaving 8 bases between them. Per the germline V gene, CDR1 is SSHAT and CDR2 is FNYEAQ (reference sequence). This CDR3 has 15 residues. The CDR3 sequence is CASSLAGPYTGELFF. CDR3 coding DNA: TGTGCCAGCAGCTTAGCAGGGCCCTACACCGGGGAGCTGTTTTTT.

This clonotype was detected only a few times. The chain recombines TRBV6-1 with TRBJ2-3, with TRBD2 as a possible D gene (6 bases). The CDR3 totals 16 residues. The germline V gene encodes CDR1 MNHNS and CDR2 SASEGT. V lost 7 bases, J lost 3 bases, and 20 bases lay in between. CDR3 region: CASTRAREGGTDTQYF. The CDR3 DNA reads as TGTGCCAGCACACGGGCCCGAGAGGGAGGTACAGATACGCAGTATTTT.

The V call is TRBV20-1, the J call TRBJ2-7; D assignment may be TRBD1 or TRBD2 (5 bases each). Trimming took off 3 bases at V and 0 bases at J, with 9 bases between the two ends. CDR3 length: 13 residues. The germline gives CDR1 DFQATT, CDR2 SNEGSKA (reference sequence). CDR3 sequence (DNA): TGCAGTGCTAGCGGGGCGAGCTCCTACGAGCAGTACTTC. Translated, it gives CSASGASSYEQYF.

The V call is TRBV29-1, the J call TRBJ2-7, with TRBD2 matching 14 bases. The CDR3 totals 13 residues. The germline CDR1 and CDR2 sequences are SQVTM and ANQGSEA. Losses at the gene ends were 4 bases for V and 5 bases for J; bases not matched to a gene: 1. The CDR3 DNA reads TGCAGCGTTGGACTAGCGGGAGGGAACGAGCAGTACTTC. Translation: CSVGLAGGNEQYF.

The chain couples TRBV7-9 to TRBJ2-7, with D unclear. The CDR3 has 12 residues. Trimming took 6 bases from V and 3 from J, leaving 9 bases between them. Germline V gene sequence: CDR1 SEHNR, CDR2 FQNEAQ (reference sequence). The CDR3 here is CASSDRYYEQYF. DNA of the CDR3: TGTGCCAGCAGTGACCGATACTACGAGCAGTACTTC.

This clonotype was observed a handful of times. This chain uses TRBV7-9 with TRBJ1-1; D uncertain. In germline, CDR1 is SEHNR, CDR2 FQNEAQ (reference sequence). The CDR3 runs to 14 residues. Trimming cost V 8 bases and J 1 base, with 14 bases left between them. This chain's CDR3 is CASGSRQQNTEAFF. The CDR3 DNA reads TGTGCCAGCGGCTCTCGGCAGCAGAACACTGAAGCTTTCTTT.

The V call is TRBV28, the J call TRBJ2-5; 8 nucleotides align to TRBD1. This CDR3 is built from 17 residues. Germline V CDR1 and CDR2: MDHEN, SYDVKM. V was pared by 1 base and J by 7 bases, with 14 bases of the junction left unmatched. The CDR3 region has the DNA TGTGCCAGCAGTTTATTGACAGGGGCAGGGTCCGGGCGGACCCAGTACTTC. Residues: CASSLLTGAGSGRTQYF.

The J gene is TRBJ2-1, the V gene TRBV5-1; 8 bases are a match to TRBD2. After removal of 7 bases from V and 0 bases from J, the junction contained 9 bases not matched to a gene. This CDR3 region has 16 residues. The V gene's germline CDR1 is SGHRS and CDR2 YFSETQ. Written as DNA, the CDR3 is TGCGCCAGCCGGCGGGTAGCGGGACTCTCCTACAATGAGCAGTTCTTC. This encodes CASRRVAGLSYNEQFF.

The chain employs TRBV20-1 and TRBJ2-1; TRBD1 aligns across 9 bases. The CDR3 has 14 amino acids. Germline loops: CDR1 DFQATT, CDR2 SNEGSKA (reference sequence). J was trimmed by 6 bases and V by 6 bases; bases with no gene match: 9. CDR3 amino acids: CSAFFRQGVNEQFF. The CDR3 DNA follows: TGCAGTGCCTTTTTTCGACAGGGGGTCAATGAGCAGTTCTTC.

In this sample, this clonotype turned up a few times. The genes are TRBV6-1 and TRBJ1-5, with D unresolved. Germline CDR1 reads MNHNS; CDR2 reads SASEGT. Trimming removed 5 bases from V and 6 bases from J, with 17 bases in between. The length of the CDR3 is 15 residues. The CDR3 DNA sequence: TGTGCCAGCAGTCGAGAACTAACCGGAGGTCAGCCCCAGCATTTT. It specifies CASSRELTGGQPQHF.

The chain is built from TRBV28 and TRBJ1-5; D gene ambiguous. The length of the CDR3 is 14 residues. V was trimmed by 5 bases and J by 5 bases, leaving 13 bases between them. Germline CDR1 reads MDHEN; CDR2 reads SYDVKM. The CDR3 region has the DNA TGTGCCAGCAGTCCTACAAACGGAGATCAGCCCCAGCATTTT. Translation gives CASSPTNGDQPQHF.

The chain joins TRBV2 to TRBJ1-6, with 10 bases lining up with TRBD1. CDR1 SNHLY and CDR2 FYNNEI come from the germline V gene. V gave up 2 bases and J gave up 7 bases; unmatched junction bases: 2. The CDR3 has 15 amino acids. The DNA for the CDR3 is TGTGCCAGCAGTGAAACGGGACAGGGGAATTCACCCCTCCACTTT. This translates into CASSETGQGNSPLHF. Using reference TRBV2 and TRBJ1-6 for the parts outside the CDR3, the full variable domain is EPEVTQTPSHQVTQMGQEVILRCVPISNHLYFYWYRQILGQKVEFLVSFYNNEISEKSEIFDDQFSVERPDGSNFTLKIRSTKLEDSAMYFCASSETGQGNSPLHFGNGTRLTVT.

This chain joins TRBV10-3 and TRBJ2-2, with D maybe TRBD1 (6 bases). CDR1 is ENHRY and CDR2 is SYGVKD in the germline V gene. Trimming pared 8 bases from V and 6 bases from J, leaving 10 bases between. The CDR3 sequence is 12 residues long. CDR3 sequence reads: CAIYAGAGELFF. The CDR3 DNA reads TGTGCCATCTACGCAGGGGCCGGGGAGCTGTTTTTT.

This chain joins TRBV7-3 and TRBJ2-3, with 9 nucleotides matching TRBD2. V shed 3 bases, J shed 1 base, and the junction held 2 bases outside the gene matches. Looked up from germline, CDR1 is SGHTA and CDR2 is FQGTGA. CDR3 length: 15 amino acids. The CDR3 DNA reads TGTGCCAGCAGCTTCTTAGCGGGGGGCACAGATACGCAGTATTTT. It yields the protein CASSFLAGGTDTQYF. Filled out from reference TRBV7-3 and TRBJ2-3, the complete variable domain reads GAGVSQTPSNKVTEKGKYVELRCDPISGHTALYWYRQSLGQGPEFLIYFQGTGAADDSGLPNDRFFAVRPEGSVSTLKIQRTERGDSAVYLCASSFLAGGTDTQYFGPGTRLTVL.